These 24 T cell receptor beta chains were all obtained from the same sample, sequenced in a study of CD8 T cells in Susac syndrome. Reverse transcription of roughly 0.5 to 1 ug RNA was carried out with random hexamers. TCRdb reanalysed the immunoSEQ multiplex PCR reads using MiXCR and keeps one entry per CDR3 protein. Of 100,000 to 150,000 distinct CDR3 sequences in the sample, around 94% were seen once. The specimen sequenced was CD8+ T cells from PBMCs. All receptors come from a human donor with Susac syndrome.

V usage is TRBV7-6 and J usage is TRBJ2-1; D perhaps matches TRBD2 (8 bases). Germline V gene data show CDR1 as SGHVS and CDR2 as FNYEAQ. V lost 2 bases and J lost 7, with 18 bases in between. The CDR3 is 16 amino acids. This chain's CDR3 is CASSLSNRGGRNEQFF. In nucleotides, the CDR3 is TGTGCCAGCAGCTTATCCAACAGGGGCGGGAGGAATGAGCAGTTCTTC.

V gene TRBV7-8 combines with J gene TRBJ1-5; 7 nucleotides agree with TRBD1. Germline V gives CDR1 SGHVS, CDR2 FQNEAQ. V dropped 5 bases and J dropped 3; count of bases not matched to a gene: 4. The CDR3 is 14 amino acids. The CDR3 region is CASSPGQFNQPQHF. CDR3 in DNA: TGTGCCAGCAGCCCGGGACAGTTCAATCAGCCCCAGCATTTT.

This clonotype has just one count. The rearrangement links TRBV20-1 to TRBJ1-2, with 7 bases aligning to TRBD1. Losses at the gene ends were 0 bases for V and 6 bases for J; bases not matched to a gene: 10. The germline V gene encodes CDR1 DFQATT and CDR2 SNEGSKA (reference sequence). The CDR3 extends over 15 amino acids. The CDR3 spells CSARDGGTVSDGYTF. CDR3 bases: TGCAGTGCTAGAGATGGCGGGACAGTTAGCGATGGCTACACCTTC.

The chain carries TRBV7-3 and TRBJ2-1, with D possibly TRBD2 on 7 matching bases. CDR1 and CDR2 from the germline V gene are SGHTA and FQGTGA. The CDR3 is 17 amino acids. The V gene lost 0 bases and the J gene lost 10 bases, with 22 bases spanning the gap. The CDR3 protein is CASSLTRGRGALREQFF. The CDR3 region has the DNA TGTGCCAGCAGCTTAACGCGGGGGCGGGGTGCCTTGAGAGAGCAGTTCTTC.

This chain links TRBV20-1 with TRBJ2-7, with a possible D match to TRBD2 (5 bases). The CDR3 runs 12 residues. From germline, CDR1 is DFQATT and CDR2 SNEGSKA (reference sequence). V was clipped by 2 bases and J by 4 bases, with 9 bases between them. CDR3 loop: CSARRSGYEQYF. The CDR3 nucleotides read TGCAGTGCTAGAAGGAGCGGATACGAGCAGTACTTC.

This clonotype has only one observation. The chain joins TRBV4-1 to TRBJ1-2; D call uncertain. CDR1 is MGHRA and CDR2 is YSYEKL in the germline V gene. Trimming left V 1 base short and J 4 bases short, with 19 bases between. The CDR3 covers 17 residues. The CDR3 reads CASSQGLKRTVGYGYTF. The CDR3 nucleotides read TGCGCCAGCAGCCAAGGACTTAAACGGACGGTCGGCTATGGCTACACCTTC.

The CDR3 DNA sequence: TGTGCCTGGACTAGGTTGGGGGCCACCGGGGAGCTGTTTTTT. Translated: CAWTRLGATGELFF. This rearrangement joins TRBV30 to TRBJ2-2, with a tentative D call TRBD1 (6 bases). The CDR3 runs to 14 residues. Per the germline V gene, CDR1 is GTSNPN and CDR2 is SVGIG (reference sequence). V lost 4 bases, J lost 4 bases, and 13 bases lay in between.

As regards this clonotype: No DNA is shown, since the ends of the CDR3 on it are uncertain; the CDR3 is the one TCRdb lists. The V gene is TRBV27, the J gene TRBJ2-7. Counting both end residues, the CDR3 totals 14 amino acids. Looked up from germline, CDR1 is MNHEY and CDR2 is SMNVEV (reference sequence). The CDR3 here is CASSTSDLVYEQYF.

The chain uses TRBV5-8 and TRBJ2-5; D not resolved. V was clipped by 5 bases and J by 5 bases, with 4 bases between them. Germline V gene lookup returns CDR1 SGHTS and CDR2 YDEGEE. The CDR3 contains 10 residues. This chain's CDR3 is CASRRETQYF. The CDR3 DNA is TGTGCCAGCAGGAGGGAGACCCAGTACTTC.

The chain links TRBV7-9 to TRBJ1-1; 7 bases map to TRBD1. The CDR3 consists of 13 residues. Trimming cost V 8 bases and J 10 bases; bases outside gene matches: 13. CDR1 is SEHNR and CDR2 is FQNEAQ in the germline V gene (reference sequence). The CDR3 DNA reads TGTGCCAGCGGTTTTCCCGGACAGGCTCGAGCTTTCTTT. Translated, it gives CASGFPGQARAFF. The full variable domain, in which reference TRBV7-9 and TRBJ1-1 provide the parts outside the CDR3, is DTGVSQNPRHKITKRGQNVTFRCDPISEHNRLYWYRQTLGQGPEFLTYFQNEAQLEKSRLLSDRFSAERPKGSFSTLEIQRTEQGDSAMYLCASGFPGQARAFFGQGTRLTVV.

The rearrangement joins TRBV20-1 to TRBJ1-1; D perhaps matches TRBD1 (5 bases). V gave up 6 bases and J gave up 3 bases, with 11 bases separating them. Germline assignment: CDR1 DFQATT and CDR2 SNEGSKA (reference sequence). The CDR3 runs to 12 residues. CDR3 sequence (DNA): TGCAGTGCCTGGAGGGGTGACACTGAAGCTTTCTTT. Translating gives CSAWRGDTEAFF.

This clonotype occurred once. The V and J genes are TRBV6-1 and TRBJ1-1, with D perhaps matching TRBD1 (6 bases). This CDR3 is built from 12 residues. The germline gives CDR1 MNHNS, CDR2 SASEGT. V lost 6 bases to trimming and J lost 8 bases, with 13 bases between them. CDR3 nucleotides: TGTGCCAGCAGACAAGACAGGCCCGAAGCTTTCTTT. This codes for CASRQDRPEAFF.

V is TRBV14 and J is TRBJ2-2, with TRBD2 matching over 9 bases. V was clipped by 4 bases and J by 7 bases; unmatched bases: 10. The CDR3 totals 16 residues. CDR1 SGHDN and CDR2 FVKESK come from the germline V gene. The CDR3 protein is CASSPLAGNGDGELFF. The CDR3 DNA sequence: TGTGCCAGCAGCCCTCTAGCGGGGAACGGCGACGGGGAGCTGTTTTTT.

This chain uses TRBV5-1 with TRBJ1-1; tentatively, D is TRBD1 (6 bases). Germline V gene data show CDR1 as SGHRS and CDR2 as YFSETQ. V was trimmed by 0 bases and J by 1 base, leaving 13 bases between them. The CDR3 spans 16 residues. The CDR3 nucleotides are TGCGCCAGCAGCTTGGCCGGGGGGCCAGGGAACACTGAAGCTTTCTTT. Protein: CASSLAGGPGNTEAFF.

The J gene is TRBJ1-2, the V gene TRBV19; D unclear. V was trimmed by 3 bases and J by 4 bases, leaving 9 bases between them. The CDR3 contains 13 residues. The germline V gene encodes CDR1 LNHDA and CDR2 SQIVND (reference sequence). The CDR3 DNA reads TGTGCCAGTAGTATGGGCCTGACCTATGGCTACACCTTC. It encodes CASSMGLTYGYTF.

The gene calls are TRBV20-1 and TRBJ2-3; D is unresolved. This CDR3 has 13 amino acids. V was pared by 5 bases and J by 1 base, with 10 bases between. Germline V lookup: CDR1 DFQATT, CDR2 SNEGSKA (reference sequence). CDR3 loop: CSAYGGRTDTQYF. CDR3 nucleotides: TGCAGTGCTTACGGCGGCCGCACAGATACGCAGTATTTT.

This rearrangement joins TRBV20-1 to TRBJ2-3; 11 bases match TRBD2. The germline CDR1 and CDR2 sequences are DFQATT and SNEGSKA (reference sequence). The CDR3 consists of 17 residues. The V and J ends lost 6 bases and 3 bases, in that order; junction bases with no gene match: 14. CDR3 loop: CSAISGTSGLRTDTQYF. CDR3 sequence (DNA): TGCAGTGCCATTTCCGGGACTAGCGGCCTTCGAACAGATACGCAGTATTTT.

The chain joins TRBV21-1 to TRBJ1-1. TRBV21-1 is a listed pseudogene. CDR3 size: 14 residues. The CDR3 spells CASSKVPGYSEAFF. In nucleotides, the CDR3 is TGTGCCAGCAGCAAAGTTCCTGGATATTCTGAAGCTTTCTTT.

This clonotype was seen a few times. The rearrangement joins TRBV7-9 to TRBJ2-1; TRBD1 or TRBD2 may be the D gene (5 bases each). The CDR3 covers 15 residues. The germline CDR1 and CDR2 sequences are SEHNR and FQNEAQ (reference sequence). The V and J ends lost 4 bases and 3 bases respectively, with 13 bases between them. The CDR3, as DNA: TGTGCCAGCAGCTCCGGGACGACCTACTACAATGAGCAGTTCTTC. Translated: CASSSGTTYYNEQFF.

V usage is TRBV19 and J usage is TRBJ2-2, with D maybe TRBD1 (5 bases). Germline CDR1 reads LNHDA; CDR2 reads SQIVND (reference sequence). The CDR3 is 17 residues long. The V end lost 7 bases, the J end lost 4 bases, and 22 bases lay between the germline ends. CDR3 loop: CASTKSLRAVVTGELFF. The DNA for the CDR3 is TGTGCCAGTACCAAATCTCTCAGGGCTGTGGTCACCGGGGAGCTGTTTTTT.

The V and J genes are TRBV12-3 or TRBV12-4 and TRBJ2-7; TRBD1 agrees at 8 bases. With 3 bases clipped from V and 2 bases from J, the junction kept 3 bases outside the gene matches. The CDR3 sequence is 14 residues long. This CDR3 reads CASSFGQGTYEQYF. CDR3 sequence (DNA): TGTGCCAGCAGTTTCGGACAGGGCACCTACGAGCAGTACTTC.

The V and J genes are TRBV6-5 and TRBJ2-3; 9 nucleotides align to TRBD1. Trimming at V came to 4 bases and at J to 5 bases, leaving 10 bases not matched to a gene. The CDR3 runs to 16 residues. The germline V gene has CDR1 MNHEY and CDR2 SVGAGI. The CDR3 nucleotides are TGTGCCAGCAGTTCTTACCGACAGGGGGTAAAAGATACGCAGTATTTT. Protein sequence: CASSSYRQGVKDTQYF.

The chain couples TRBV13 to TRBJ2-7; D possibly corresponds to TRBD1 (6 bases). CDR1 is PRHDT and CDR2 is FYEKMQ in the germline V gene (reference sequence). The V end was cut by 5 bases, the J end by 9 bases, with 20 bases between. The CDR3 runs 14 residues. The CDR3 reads CASSHVTGFKGQYF. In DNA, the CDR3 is TGTGCCAGCAGCCACGTAACAGGGTTCAAGGGGCAGTACTTC.

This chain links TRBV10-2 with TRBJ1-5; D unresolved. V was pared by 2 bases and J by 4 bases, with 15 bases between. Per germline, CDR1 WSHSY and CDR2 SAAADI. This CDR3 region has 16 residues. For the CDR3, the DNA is TGCGCCAGCAGTGAGCCTTTTCGGGATTCGAATCAGCCCCAGCATTTT. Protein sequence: CASSEPFRDSNQPQHF.